This T cell receptor beta chain was observed in a study of blood T cells in healthy people across ages. This clonotype was seen more than once but under ten times. Its antigen is unknown. Regarding the study as a whole: Using unsorted PBMCs precluded a conclusive naive versus antigen-experienced comparison.

Through a sample-barcoded 5' primer and a J-beta primer mix, a second PCR was run for 7 to 11 cycles. MiXCR, run by TCRdb on the 5' RACE reads, gives a single entry per CDR3 protein. The data contain approximately 1.5 million distinct CDR3 sequences, roughly 32% of them singletons. The CDR3 consists of 13 residues. The germline CDR1 and CDR2 sequences are MNHNS and SASEGT. The sample taken for sequencing was blood. This rearrangement joins TRBV6-1 to TRBJ2-4, with D uncertain. The end of the DNA is better explained by TRBJ2-7, so the J call may be wrong. The receptor was derived from a woman in her twenties or thirties in good health. CDR3 in amino acids: CASSSPPVYEQYF. Written as DNA, the CDR3 is TGTGCCAGCAGTTCCCCCCCGGTCTACGAGCAGTACTTC.